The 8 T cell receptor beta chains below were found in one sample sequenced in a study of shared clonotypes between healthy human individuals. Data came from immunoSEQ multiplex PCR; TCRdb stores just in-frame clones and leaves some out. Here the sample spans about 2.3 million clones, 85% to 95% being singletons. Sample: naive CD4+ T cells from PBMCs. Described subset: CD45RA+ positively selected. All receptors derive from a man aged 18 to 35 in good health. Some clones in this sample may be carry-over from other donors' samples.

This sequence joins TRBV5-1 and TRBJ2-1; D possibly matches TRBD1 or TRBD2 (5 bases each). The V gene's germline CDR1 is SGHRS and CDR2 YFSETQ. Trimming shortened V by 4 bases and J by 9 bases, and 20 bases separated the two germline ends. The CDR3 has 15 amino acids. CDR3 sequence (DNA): TGCGCCAGCAGCCCCCGGGACCTACTTCAGGCTGAGCAGTTCTTC. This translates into CASSPRDLLQAEQFF.

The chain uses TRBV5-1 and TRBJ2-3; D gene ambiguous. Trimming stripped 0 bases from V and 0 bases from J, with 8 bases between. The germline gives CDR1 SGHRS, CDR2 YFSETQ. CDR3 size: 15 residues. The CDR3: CASSLATTSTDTQYF. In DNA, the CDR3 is TGCGCCAGCAGCTTGGCTACGACTAGCACAGATACGCAGTATTTT.

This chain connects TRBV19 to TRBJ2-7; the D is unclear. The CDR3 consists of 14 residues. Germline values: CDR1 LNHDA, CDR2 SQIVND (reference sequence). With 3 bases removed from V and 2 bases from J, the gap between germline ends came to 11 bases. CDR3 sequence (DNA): TGTGCCAGTAGTATGTATAGAGGCCCCTACGAGCAGTACTTC. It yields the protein CASSMYRGPYEQYF.

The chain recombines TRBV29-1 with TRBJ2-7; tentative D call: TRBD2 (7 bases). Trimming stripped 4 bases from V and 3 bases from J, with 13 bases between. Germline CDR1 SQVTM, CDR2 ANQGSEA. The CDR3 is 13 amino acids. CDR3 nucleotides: TGCAGCGTTGCTAGGGGGGGGAGCTACGAGCAGTACTTC. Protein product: CSVARGGSYEQYF.

In DNA form, the CDR3 reads TGTGCCAGCTCACCACGGTCGAGCTCCTACGAGCAGTACTTC. Translated, it gives CASSPRSSSYEQYF. This chain links TRBV18 with TRBJ2-7; D gene ambiguous. Germline V lookup: CDR1 KGHSH, CDR2 LQKENI. V was cut by 1 base and J by 0 bases, with 7 bases left in between. This CDR3 has 14 residues.

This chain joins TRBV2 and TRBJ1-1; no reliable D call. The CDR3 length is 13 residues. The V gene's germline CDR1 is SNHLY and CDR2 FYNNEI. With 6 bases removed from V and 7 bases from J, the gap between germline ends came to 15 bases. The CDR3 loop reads CASRVQIGSEAFF. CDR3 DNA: TGTGCCAGCAGGGTACAAATCGGGAGTGAAGCTTTCTTT.

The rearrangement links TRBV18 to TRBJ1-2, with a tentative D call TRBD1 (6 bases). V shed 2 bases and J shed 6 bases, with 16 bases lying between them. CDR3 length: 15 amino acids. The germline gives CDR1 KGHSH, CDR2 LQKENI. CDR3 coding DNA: TGTGCCAGCTCACCAGTTGGGACATCTTATAATGGCTACACCTTC. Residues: CASSPVGTSYNGYTF. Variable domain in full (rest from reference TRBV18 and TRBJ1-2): NAGVMQNPRHLVRRRGQEARLRCSPMKGHSHVYWYRQLPEEGLKFMVYLQKENIIDESGMPKERFSAEFPKEGPSILRIQQVVRGDSAAYFCASSPVGTSYNGYTFGSGTRLTVV.

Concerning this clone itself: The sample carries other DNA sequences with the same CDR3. The CDR3 nucleotides are TGTGCCAGCTCACCGGGGCGGAGTGGCGAGCAGTACTTC. Its translation is CASSPGRSGEQYF. This chain connects TRBV18 to TRBJ2-7; D may be TRBD1 (5 bases). Germline V lookup: CDR1 KGHSH, CDR2 LQKENI. Trimming took 3 bases from V and 6 from J, leaving 12 bases between them. The length of the CDR3 is 13 residues.